This T cell receptor (beta chain) was sequenced in a study of early T cells in non-severe SARS-CoV-2 infection. Overall study context: Chains were unpaired, as sequencing was done on bulk RNA from unsorted whole blood. Study-level results: Anti-spike CD8 specificities were favored by VDJdb matching, whose results missed private and CD4 specificities.

V lost 0 bases, J lost 12 bases, and 15 bases lay in between. The length of the CDR3 is 14 residues. Germline V gene lookup returns CDR1 KGHSH and CDR2 LQKENI. On this clonotype itself: What it recognizes is unknown.

Separate cDNA molecules each had unique molecular identifiers attached to them. In TCRdb, the 5' RACE reads were re-called with MiXCR into one record per CDR3 protein. Seen here are just under 60,000 distinct CDR3 sequences, 8.9% observed once, and the top ten hold under 20%. Material: whole blood. This clonotype was sampled from an adult who was a healthcare worker with PCR-confirmed SARS-CoV-2 infection or an uninfected control (not recorded which). V usage is TRBV18 and J usage is TRBJ2-1, with D perhaps TRBD2 (7 bases). The CDR3 here is CASSPPAGANLQFF. The CDR3 DNA reads TGTGCCAGCTCACCACCTGCGGGGGCAAATTTGCAGTTCTTC.